A selection of T cell receptor beta chains follows, all from one sample in a study of shared clonotypes between healthy human individuals. Assay used: immunoSEQ multiplex PCR; TCRdb lists only in-frame clones, some missing. The sample contains 2,500,000 or so clones, under 95% of which appear only once. The specimen was naive CD4+ T cells from PBMCs. All receptors come from a man between 18 and 29 years old in good health. Some clones in this sample may be carry-over from other donors' samples. Both conserved end residues are part of each CDR3. D genes are given only for firm matches. The listing skips clone size in some rows; elsewhere it reads once, few, many or a size class.

cdr3_length	d_call	v_call	clone_size	j_call	cdr3_nt	cdr3_aa
16	TRBD2	TRBV7-7	NA	TRBJ2-5	TGTGCCAGCAGCCTCGAGCTAGCGGGAGGACCTGGGACCCAGTACTTC	CASSLELAGGPGTQYF
16	NA	TRBV5-4	NA	TRBJ1-1	TGTGCCAGCAGCTTGGATGTGCGGACCCCAGGGTCTGAAGCTTTCTTT	CASSLDVRTPGSEAFF
14	NA	TRBV5-4	NA	TRBJ1-4	TGTGCCAGCAGCTTGGTAGGGGTTAATGAAAAACTGTTTTTT	CASSLVGVNEKLFF
15	TRBD1	TRBV7-9	few	TRBJ1-2	TGTGCCAGCAGCAGCCGGGACAGGGGTGACTATGGCTACACCTTC	CASSSRDRGDYGYTF
12	NA	TRBV28	NA	TRBJ2-7	TGTGCCGGACACAGGGATAGCTACGAGCAGTACTTC	CAGHRDSYEQYF
12	NA	TRBV29-1	NA	TRBJ1-5	TGCAGCGCAGGTGGGGAGGGACAGCCCCAGCATTTT	CSAGGEGQPQHF
11	NA	TRBV7-8	NA	TRBJ1-1	TGTGCCAGCAGCTTAGTCACTGAAGCTTTCTTT	CASSLVTEAFF
12	NA	TRBV28	NA	TRBJ1-1	TGTGCCAGCAGTTCCTCCGGCTCTGAAGCTTTCTTT	CASSSSGSEAFF
15	NA	TRBV25-1	NA	TRBJ1-4	TGTGCCAGCAGTGAATTGGGGGCCGAGGGTGAAAAACTGTTTTTT	CASSELGAEGEKLFF
13	NA	TRBV15	NA	TRBJ2-1	TGTGCCACCAGCTCAATATCGAGGAATGAGCAGTTCTTC	CATSSISRNEQFF
14	TRBD2	TRBV7-2	NA	TRBJ2-1	TGTGCCAGCAGCTTAGTGGGACTAGCGGATGAGCAGTTCTTC	CASSLVGLADEQFF
16	TRBD1	TRBV18	NA	TRBJ2-5	TGTGCCAGCTCACCCCCTCACGGGACAGTCCAAGAGACCCAGTACTTC	CASSPPHGTVQETQYF
16	NA	TRBV18	NA	TRBJ2-2	TGTGCCAGCTCACCGACAGGCGACGGGTACACCGGGGAGCTGTTTTTT	CASSPTGDGYTGELFF
20	TRBD1	TRBV18	once	TRBJ2-2	TGTGCCAGCTCACCAACACCGGGACAGGGTCGGAAGAACGTGGCCGGGGAGCTGTTTTTT	CASSPTPGQGRKNVAGELFF
12	NA	TRBV5-1	NA	TRBJ2-7	TGCGCCAGCAGCTTGTCCGGCGACGAGCAGTACTTC	CASSLSGDEQYF
13	NA	TRBV19	NA	TRBJ2-5	TGTGCCAGTAGTCCGGGGTACCAAGAGACCCAGTACTTC	CASSPGYQETQYF
14	TRBD2	TRBV18	NA	TRBJ2-2	TGTGCCAGCTCACCAGATAGCGGGTCCGGGGAGCTGTTTTTT	CASSPDSGSGELFF
13	NA	TRBV18	NA	TRBJ2-1	TGTGCCAGCTCACCACCTGGCAGGTATGAGCAGTTCTTC	CASSPPGRYEQFF
13	TRBD1	TRBV7-2	NA	TRBJ2-4	TGTGCCAGCAGCTTAGACAGGGGGGACATTCAGTACTTC	CASSLDRGDIQYF
15	NA	TRBV18	once	TRBJ2-7	TGTGCCAGCTCACCCGGACAGTTCTATCCCTACGAGCAGTACTTC	CASSPGQFYPYEQYF
13	TRBD1	TRBV6-1	NA	TRBJ1-2	TGTGCCAGCACCGGGACAGCCCTCAGTGGCTACACCTTC	CASTGTALSGYTF
14	TRBD1	TRBV28	NA	TRBJ1-1	TGTGCCAGCAGTTTGTCGGACAGGGGTGGTCGCGCTTTCTTT	CASSLSDRGGRAFF
13	NA	TRBV18	NA	TRBJ1-2	TGTGCCAGCTCACCCCAGGGCGGCTATGGCTACACCTTC	CASSPQGGYGYTF
14	NA	TRBV4-1	NA	TRBJ1-2	TGCGCCAGCAGCCAAGATTGGCGTGTAGAGGGCTACACCTTC	CASSQDWRVEGYTF
16	NA	TRBV23-1	once	TRBJ2-2	TGCGCCAGCAGTCAATCGCGGCAGACACTAACCGGGGAGCTGTTTTTT	CASSQSRQTLTGELFF
13	NA	TRBV5-1	NA	TRBJ2-5	TGCGCCAGCAGCTTGGAAGTGGAAGAGACCCAGTACTTC	CASSLEVEETQYF
13	NA	TRBV5-6	NA	TRBJ1-1	TGTGCCAGCAGTTTGCCGGGACACTCGGAAGCTTTCTTT	CASSLPGHSEAFF
11	NA	TRBV6-6	NA	TRBJ2-7	TGTGCCAGCAGTTACATGTACGAGCAGTACTTC	CASSYMYEQYF
16	TRBD1	TRBV5-1	NA	TRBJ1-2	TGCGCCAGCAGCGCCGGGACAGGGGGCGCTAACTATGGCTACACCTTC	CASSAGTGGANYGYTF
14	NA	TRBV4-1	NA	TRBJ2-7	TGCGCCAGCAGCCAGGCTTGGGGCTCCTACGAGCAGTACTTC	CASSQAWGSYEQYF
15	TRBD1	TRBV7-2	NA	TRBJ1-4	TGTGCCAGCAGCCCATACAGGGGGACTAATGAAAAACTGTTTTTT	CASSPYRGTNEKLFF
14	NA	TRBV28	NA	TRBJ2-7	TGTGCCAGCAGGAGAACAAGGCAGGACTACGAGCAGTACTTC	CASRRTRQDYEQYF
12	NA	TRBV11-3	NA	TRBJ2-1	TGTGCCAGCAGCTTCGTAGGCAATGAGCAGTTCTTC	CASSFVGNEQFF
15	NA	TRBV2	NA	TRBJ1-1	TGTGCCAGCAGTGAAGGGTACAGGGAGAACACTGAAGCTTTCTTT	CASSEGYRENTEAFF
14	TRBD1	TRBV6-1	NA	TRBJ2-7	TGTGCCAGCAGTGTCCGTGGACAGGGGGGCGAGCAGTACTTC	CASSVRGQGGEQYF
13	TRBD1	TRBV5-1	NA	TRBJ2-5	TGCGCCAGCAGCTCAGGGGGCCCAGAGACCCAGTACTTC	CASSSGGPETQYF